This is a list of T cell receptor beta chains from one sample in a study of ipilimumab plus nivolumab after autologous stem cell transplantation. This table comes from immunoSEQ multiplex PCR, and its TCRdb copy is limited to in-frame clones, with some not included. The data show 20,000 to 25,000 clones, roughly four fifths seen once. Sequencing used PBMCs, obtained in a trial of ipilimumab plus nivolumab as post-transplant consolidation. The receptors were sampled from a male donor with diffuse large B-cell lymphoma. Both conserved end residues are part of each CDR3. Clone size is stated in some rows and not others, as once, few, many or a class when expanded.

TRBV2	-	TRBJ2-1	12	CASSDDTSEQFF
TRBV14	-	TRBJ1-1	14	CASSQDLEDTEAFF
TRBV18	-	TRBJ2-5	14	CASSRTSGQETQYF
TRBV4-1	-	TRBJ1-6	15	CASSQDLIRYSPLHF
TRBV5-6	-	TRBJ1-1	14	CASHPVRGATEAFF
TRBV28	-	TRBJ1-4	13	CASRIRASEKLFF
TRBV19	-	TRBJ1-5	13	CASSRQANQPQHF
TRBV9	once	TRBJ2-3	20	CASSAPLGEVGVTGTDTQYF
TRBV4-1	once	TRBJ2-1	13	CASRVGWGGEQFF
TRBV7-9	few	TRBJ2-6	16	CASSFPQGIGANVLTF
TRBV6-1	-	TRBJ2-7	14	CASSVDIRTYEQYF
TRBV19	-	TRBJ2-5	15	CASSPFRGRGETQYF
TRBV18	-	TRBJ1-1	15	CASSSKPGLRAEAFF
TRBV21-1	-	TRBJ2-7	17	CASSKKTDKPISYEQYF
TRBV11-2	-	TRBJ1-6	19	CASSLDLAGPPRRLSPLHF
TRBV30	-	TRBJ2-1	14	CAWSVSGGANKQFF
TRBV27	-	TRBJ2-2	17	CASSLDLGGVNTGELFF
TRBV7-9	-	TRBJ1-2	13	CASSRDRIYGYTF
TRBV5-4	-	TRBJ2-1	15	CASSSDPGAYNEQFF
TRBV29-1	few	TRBJ1-1	13	CSGIGTADTEAFF
TRBV5-5	-	TRBJ1-4	15	CASSLVGLANEKLFF
TRBV7-3	-	TRBJ2-3	16	CASSLNPGAGTDTQYF
TRBV5-1	-	TRBJ2-2	18	CASSLAPSGEPGTGELFF
TRBV5-4	-	TRBJ2-3	13	CASKESGTDTQYF
TRBV5-5	-	TRBJ1-5	15	CASNAGPYSNQPQHF
TRBV28	-	TRBJ1-5	15	CASSFLGGGNQPQHF
TRBV5-1	-	TRBJ2-5	14	CASSFMVGQETQYF
TRBV5-4	-	TRBJ2-7	14	CASSLGGQGSEQYF
TRBV6-5	-	TRBJ1-1	15	CASSPDRGVGTEAFF